This T cell receptor beta chain was obtained from a study of tumor-infiltrating lymphocytes in oesophageal squamous cell carcinoma. One entry per CDR3 protein, called by TCRdb with MiXCR from the PCR reads. The data contain 15,000 to 20,000 distinct CDR3 sequences, 42% of them singletons. On this clonotype: Mismatch with germline at one junction end may stem from a read error.

The CDR3 runs 11 residues. Germline CDR1 is SEHNR and CDR2 is FQNEAQ (reference sequence). This TCR derives from a female donor with esophageal squamous cell carcinoma. This rearrangement joins TRBV7-9 to TRBJ1-1; D not resolved. The sequenced material came from normal esophageal tissue next to the tumor. CDR3 loop: CASSLLDTQYF. The CDR3 DNA sequence: TGTGCCAGCAGCTTGTTGGATACGCAGTACTTT.